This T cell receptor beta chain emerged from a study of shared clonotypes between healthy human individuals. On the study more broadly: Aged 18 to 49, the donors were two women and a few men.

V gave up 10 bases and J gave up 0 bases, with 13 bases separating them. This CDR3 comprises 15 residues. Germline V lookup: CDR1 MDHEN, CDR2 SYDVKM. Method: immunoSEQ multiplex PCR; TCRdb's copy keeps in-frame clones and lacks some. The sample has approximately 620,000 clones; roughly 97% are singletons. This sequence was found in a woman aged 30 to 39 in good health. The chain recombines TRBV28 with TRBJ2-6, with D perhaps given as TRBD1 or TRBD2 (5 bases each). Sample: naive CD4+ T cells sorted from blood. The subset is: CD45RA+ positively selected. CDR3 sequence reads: CATLKGSSGANVLTF. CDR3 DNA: TGTGCCACCCTGAAGGGGAGCTCTGGGGCCAACGTCCTGACTTTC.